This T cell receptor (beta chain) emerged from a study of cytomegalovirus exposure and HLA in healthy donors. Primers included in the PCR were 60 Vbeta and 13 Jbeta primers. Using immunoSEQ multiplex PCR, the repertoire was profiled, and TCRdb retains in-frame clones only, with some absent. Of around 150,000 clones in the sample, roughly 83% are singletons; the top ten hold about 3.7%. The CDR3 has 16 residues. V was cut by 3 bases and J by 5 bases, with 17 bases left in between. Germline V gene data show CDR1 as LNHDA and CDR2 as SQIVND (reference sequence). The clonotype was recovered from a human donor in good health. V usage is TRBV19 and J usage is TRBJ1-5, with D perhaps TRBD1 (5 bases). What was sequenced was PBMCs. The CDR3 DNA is TGTGCCAGTAGTATGCAGCCTCGTGGGGGGGATCAGCCCCAGCATTTT. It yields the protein CASSMQPRGGDQPQHF. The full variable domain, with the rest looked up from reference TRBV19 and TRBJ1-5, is DGGITQSPKYLFRKEGQNVTLSCEQNLNHDAMYWYRQDPGQGLRLIYYSQIVNDFQKGDIAEGYSVSREKKESFPLTVTSAQKNPTAFYLCASSMQPRGGDQPQHFGDGTRLSIL.